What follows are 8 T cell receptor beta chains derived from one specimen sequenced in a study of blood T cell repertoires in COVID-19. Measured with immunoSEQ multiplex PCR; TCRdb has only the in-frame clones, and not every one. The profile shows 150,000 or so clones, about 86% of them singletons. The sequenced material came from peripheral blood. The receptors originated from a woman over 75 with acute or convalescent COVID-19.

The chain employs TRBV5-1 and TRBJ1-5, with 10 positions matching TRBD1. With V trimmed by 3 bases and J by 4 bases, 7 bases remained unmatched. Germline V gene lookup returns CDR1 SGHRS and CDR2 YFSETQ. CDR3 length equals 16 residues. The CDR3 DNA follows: TGCGCCAGCAGCTGGGGGGGACAGGGGTCAAATCAGCCCCAGCATTTT. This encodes CASSWGGQGSNQPQHF.

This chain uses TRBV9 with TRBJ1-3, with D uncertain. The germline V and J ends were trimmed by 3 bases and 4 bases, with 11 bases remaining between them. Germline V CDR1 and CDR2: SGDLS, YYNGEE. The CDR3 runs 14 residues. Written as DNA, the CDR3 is TGTGCCAGCAGCGAGGAGGCAGGAGGAAACACCATATATTTT. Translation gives CASSEEAGGNTIYF.

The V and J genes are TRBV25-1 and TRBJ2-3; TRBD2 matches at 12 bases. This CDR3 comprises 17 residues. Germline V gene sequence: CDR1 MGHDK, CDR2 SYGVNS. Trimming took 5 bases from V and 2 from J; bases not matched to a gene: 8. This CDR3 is CASSPSGRARITDTQYF. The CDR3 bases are TGTGCCAGCAGTCCTAGCGGGAGGGCCCGGATCACAGATACGCAGTATTTT. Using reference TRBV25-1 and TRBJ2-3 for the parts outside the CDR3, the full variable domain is EADIYQTPRYLVIGTGKKITLECSQTMGHDKMYWYQQDPGMELHLIHYSYGVNSTEKGDLSSESTVSRIRTEHFPLTLESARPSHTSQYLCASSPSGRARITDTQYFGPGTRLTVL.

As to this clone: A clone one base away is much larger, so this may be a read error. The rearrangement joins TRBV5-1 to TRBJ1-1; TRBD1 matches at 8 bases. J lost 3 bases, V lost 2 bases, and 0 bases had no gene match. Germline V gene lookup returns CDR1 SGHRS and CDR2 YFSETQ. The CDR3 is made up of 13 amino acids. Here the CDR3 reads CASSLQGDTEAFF. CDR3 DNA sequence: TGCGCCAGCAGCTTACAGGGGGACACTGAAGCTTTCTTT. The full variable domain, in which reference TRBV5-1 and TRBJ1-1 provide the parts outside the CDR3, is KAGVTQTPRYLIKTRGQQVTLSCSPISGHRSVSWYQQTPGQGLQFLFEYFSETQRNKGNFPGRFSGRQFSNSRSEMNVSTLELGDSALYLCASSLQGDTEAFFGQGTRLTVV.

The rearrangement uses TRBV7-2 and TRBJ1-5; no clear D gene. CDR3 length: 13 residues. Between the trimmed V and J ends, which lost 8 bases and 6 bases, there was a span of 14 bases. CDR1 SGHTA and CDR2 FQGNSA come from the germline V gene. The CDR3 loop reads CASALGSRQPQHF. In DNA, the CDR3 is TGTGCCAGCGCACTCGGGTCTCGTCAGCCCCAGCATTTT.

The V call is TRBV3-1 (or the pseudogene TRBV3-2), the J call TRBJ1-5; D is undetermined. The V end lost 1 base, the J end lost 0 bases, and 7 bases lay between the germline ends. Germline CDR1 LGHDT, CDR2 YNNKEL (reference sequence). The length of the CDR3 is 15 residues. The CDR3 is CASSQGGFSNQPQHF. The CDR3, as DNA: TGTGCCAGCAGCCAAGGTGGCTTTAGCAATCAGCCCCAGCATTTT.

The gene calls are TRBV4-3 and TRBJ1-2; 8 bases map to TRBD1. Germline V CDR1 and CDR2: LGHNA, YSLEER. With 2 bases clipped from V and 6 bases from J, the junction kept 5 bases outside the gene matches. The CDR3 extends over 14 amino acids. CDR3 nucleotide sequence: TGCGCCAGCAGCCAAACCGGGACAGGCAATGGCTACACCTTC. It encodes CASSQTGTGNGYTF.

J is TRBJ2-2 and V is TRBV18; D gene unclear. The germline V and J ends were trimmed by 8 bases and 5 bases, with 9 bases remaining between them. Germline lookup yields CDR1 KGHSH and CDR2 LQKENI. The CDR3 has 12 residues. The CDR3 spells CASAKMTGELFF. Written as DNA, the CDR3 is TGTGCCAGCGCGAAAATGACCGGGGAGCTGTTTTTT.